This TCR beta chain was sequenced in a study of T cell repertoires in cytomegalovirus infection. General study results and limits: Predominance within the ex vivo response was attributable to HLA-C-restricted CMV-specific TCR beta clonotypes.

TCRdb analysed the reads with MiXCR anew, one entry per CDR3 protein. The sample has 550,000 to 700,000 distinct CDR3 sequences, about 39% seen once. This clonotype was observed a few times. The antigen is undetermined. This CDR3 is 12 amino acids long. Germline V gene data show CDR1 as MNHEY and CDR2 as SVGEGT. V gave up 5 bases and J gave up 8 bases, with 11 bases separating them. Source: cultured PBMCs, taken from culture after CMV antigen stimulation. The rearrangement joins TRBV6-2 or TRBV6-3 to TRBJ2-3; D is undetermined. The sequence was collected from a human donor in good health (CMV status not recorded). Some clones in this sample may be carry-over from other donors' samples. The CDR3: CASSTRLTTQYF. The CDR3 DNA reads TGTGCCAGCAGTACCCGTTTGACTACGCAGTATTTT.